The 14 T cell receptor beta chains given below trace back to one sample, sequenced in a study of blood T cells in healthy people across ages. Next came a second PCR, run for about 6 to 12 cycles, which used a sample-barcoded 5' primer along with a J-beta primer mix. TCRdb reprocessed the 5' RACE reads via MiXCR and lists one record per CDR3 protein. The data show over 1,200,000 distinct CDR3 sequences, approximately 60% seen once. Material: blood. All receptors come from a man between 18 and 35 years old in good health.

This clonotype occurred a few times. V gene TRBV10-2 combines with J gene TRBJ2-7; D is undetermined. CDR1 is WSHSY, CDR2 SAAADI, per germline. V shed 7 bases and J shed 0 bases, with 13 bases lying between them. This CDR3 contains 14 residues. The chain's CDR3 is CASIPTWDSYEQYF. In DNA form, the CDR3 reads TGCGCCAGCATTCCCACCTGGGACTCCTACGAGCAGTACTTC.

This clonotype has more than one count but fewer than ten. This chain uses TRBV7-9 with TRBJ2-5, with 8 bases that match TRBD1. The J call may be in error: the DNA end matches TRBJ2-7 better. The germline V gene encodes CDR1 SEHNR and CDR2 FQNEAQ (reference sequence). The CDR3 runs to 16 residues. The CDR3 DNA reads TGTGCCAGCAGCTTATTGGTTGACAGGGGCAACAACGAGCAGTACTTC. Translating it yields CASSLLVDRGNNEQYF.

The CDR3 nucleotides are TGTGCCAGCAGCCAGAGCCGGGACAGGGGAAACATTCAGTACTTC. Amino acid sequence: CASSQSRDRGNIQYF. The rearrangement uses TRBV6-5 and TRBJ2-4; TRBD1 agrees at 10 bases. Germline CDR1 and CDR2: MNHEY and SVGAGI. This CDR3 region has 15 residues. The V gene end was trimmed by 6 bases and the J gene end by 6 bases; junction bases not matched to a gene: 8.

The J gene is TRBJ2-5, the V gene TRBV20-1; D might be TRBD1 or TRBD2, each matching 6 bases. The CDR3 consists of 13 residues. V dropped 6 bases and J dropped 2 bases, with 13 bases sitting between them. Germline lookup yields CDR1 DFQATT and CDR2 SNEGSKA (reference sequence). The CDR3 region is CSARQGGQETQYF. The CDR3 DNA reads as TGCAGTGCCCGACAAGGGGGGCAAGAGACCCAGTACTTC.

V gene TRBV5-1 combines with J gene TRBJ1-2, with D maybe TRBD1 (6 bases). V was pared by 0 bases and J by 4 bases, with 19 bases between. Germline V gene lookup returns CDR1 SGHRS and CDR2 YFSETQ. The CDR3 has 17 amino acids. CDR3 amino acids: CASSLEGAGTPPYGYTF. CDR3 coding DNA: TGCGCCAGCAGCTTGGAAGGGGCGGGGACACCACCCTATGGCTACACCTTC.

This chain uses TRBV4-2 with TRBJ1-2; D might be TRBD1 (5 bases). Between the trimmed V and J ends, which lost 3 bases and 12 bases, there was a span of 26 bases. From germline, CDR1 is LGHNA and CDR2 YNFKEQ. CDR3 size: 16 residues. CDR3 loop: CASSQTGRSYPDGHTF. The CDR3, as DNA: TGTGCCAGCAGCCAGACGGGACGTTCATACCCGGACGGCCACACCTTC.

V is TRBV6-1 and J is TRBJ2-7, with 7 bases lining up with TRBD2. The CDR3 contains 13 residues. Germline V CDR1 and CDR2: MNHNS, SASEGT. V gave up 6 bases and J gave up 3 bases; unmatched junction bases: 5. The CDR3 here is CASRILAVYEQYF. The CDR3 nucleotides read TGTGCCAGCAGAATCCTAGCGGTCTACGAGCAGTACTTC.

The V and J genes are TRBV20-1 and TRBJ2-1; 8 nucleotides align to TRBD2. The J call may be incorrect, as the DNA end agrees better with TRBJ2-7. The CDR3 has 14 residues. CDR1 and CDR2 (germline): DFQATT, SNEGSKA (reference sequence). The CDR3 nucleotides read TGCAGTGCAATCGGACTAGGGACTAGGGACGAGCAGTACTTC. Translated, it gives CSAIGLGTRDEQYF.

This clonotype showed up just a few times. This chain joins TRBV20-1 and TRBJ1-4; D uncertain. CDR1 and CDR2 from the germline V gene are DFQATT and SNEGSKA (reference sequence). CDR3 length: 14 residues. V lost 3 bases and J lost 2, with 10 bases in between. CDR3 sequence reads: CSARGPATNEKLFF. DNA for the CDR3: TGCAGTGCTAGGGGCCCAGCCACTAATGAAAAACTGTTTTTT.

The chain combines TRBV5-1 with TRBJ2-1; the D gene is possibly TRBD2 (5 bases). CDR3 length equals 13 residues. Germline V CDR1 and CDR2: SGHRS, YFSETQ. Trimming stripped 3 bases from V and 9 bases from J, with 13 bases between. The CDR3: CASSWNSETEQFF. The CDR3 coding sequence is TGCGCCAGCAGCTGGAATAGCGAGACTGAGCAGTTCTTC.

This clonotype showed up just a few times. The chain carries TRBV12-3 or TRBV12-4 and TRBJ2-7, with D possibly matching TRBD2 (5 bases). V lost 7 bases and J lost 7, with 14 bases in between. The CDR3 extends over 12 amino acids. The CDR3 spells CASNVPGNEQYF. In DNA form, the CDR3 reads TGTGCCAGCAACGTTCCCGGGAATGAGCAGTACTTC.

The gene calls are TRBV4-1 and TRBJ2-4, with unresolved D. The CDR3 length is 16 residues. V dropped 0 bases and J dropped 7 bases, with 16 bases sitting between them. CDR1 MGHRA and CDR2 YSYEKL come from the germline V gene. As DNA, the CDR3 is TGCGCCAGCAGCCAAGATAGATCCCCGATCGGGAACATTCAGTACTTC. Translating gives CASSQDRSPIGNIQYF.

V usage is TRBV27 and J usage is TRBJ2-7, with a weak D call TRBD1 (6 bases). V lost 0 bases and J 4 bases, leaving 16 bases between the germline ends. CDR1 is MNHEY and CDR2 is SMNVEV in the germline V gene (reference sequence). The CDR3 sequence is 16 residues long. CDR3 coding DNA: TGTGCCAGCAGTTTATCGAAGGGGGACCCCTTATACGAGCAGTACTTC. Its protein product is CASSLSKGDPLYEQYF.

This clonotype was recorded only once. The rearrangement joins TRBV11-2 to TRBJ2-1; a possible D gene is TRBD1 (6 bases). The CDR3 is 12 residues long. Trimming shortened V by 4 bases and J by 12 bases, and 13 bases separated the two germline ends. Germline CDR1 reads SGHAT; CDR2 reads FQNNGV. In DNA, the CDR3 is TGTGCCAGCAGCTCCCCGGTCAGGGGGCAGTTCTTC. It codes for CASSSPVRGQFF.